This TCR beta chain was captured by sequencing in a study of shared clonotypes between healthy human individuals. In unsorted samples, genomic DNA was obtained using about 90 million PBMCs. Sequencing was at deep level. Measured with immunoSEQ multiplex PCR; TCRdb has only the in-frame clones, and not every one. The sample comprises some 530,000 clones, approximately 82% of which are singletons, and 9.5% to 15% rests with the top ten. CDR3 length equals 15 residues. Germline V gene lookup returns CDR1 MDHEN and CDR2 SYDVKM. The specimen sequenced was PBMCs. This clonotype originated in a woman aged 40 to 55 in good health. Some clones in this sample may be carry-over from other donors' samples. The rearrangement uses TRBV28 and TRBJ2-5; a weak D match, TRBD1 (7 bases). Near its end, the DNA agrees better with TRBJ2-7, so the J call may be wrong. CDR3 loop: CASSSTGDSWLEQYF. DNA of the CDR3: TGTGCCAGCAGTTCTACAGGGGACTCTTGGCTCGAGCAGTACTTC.